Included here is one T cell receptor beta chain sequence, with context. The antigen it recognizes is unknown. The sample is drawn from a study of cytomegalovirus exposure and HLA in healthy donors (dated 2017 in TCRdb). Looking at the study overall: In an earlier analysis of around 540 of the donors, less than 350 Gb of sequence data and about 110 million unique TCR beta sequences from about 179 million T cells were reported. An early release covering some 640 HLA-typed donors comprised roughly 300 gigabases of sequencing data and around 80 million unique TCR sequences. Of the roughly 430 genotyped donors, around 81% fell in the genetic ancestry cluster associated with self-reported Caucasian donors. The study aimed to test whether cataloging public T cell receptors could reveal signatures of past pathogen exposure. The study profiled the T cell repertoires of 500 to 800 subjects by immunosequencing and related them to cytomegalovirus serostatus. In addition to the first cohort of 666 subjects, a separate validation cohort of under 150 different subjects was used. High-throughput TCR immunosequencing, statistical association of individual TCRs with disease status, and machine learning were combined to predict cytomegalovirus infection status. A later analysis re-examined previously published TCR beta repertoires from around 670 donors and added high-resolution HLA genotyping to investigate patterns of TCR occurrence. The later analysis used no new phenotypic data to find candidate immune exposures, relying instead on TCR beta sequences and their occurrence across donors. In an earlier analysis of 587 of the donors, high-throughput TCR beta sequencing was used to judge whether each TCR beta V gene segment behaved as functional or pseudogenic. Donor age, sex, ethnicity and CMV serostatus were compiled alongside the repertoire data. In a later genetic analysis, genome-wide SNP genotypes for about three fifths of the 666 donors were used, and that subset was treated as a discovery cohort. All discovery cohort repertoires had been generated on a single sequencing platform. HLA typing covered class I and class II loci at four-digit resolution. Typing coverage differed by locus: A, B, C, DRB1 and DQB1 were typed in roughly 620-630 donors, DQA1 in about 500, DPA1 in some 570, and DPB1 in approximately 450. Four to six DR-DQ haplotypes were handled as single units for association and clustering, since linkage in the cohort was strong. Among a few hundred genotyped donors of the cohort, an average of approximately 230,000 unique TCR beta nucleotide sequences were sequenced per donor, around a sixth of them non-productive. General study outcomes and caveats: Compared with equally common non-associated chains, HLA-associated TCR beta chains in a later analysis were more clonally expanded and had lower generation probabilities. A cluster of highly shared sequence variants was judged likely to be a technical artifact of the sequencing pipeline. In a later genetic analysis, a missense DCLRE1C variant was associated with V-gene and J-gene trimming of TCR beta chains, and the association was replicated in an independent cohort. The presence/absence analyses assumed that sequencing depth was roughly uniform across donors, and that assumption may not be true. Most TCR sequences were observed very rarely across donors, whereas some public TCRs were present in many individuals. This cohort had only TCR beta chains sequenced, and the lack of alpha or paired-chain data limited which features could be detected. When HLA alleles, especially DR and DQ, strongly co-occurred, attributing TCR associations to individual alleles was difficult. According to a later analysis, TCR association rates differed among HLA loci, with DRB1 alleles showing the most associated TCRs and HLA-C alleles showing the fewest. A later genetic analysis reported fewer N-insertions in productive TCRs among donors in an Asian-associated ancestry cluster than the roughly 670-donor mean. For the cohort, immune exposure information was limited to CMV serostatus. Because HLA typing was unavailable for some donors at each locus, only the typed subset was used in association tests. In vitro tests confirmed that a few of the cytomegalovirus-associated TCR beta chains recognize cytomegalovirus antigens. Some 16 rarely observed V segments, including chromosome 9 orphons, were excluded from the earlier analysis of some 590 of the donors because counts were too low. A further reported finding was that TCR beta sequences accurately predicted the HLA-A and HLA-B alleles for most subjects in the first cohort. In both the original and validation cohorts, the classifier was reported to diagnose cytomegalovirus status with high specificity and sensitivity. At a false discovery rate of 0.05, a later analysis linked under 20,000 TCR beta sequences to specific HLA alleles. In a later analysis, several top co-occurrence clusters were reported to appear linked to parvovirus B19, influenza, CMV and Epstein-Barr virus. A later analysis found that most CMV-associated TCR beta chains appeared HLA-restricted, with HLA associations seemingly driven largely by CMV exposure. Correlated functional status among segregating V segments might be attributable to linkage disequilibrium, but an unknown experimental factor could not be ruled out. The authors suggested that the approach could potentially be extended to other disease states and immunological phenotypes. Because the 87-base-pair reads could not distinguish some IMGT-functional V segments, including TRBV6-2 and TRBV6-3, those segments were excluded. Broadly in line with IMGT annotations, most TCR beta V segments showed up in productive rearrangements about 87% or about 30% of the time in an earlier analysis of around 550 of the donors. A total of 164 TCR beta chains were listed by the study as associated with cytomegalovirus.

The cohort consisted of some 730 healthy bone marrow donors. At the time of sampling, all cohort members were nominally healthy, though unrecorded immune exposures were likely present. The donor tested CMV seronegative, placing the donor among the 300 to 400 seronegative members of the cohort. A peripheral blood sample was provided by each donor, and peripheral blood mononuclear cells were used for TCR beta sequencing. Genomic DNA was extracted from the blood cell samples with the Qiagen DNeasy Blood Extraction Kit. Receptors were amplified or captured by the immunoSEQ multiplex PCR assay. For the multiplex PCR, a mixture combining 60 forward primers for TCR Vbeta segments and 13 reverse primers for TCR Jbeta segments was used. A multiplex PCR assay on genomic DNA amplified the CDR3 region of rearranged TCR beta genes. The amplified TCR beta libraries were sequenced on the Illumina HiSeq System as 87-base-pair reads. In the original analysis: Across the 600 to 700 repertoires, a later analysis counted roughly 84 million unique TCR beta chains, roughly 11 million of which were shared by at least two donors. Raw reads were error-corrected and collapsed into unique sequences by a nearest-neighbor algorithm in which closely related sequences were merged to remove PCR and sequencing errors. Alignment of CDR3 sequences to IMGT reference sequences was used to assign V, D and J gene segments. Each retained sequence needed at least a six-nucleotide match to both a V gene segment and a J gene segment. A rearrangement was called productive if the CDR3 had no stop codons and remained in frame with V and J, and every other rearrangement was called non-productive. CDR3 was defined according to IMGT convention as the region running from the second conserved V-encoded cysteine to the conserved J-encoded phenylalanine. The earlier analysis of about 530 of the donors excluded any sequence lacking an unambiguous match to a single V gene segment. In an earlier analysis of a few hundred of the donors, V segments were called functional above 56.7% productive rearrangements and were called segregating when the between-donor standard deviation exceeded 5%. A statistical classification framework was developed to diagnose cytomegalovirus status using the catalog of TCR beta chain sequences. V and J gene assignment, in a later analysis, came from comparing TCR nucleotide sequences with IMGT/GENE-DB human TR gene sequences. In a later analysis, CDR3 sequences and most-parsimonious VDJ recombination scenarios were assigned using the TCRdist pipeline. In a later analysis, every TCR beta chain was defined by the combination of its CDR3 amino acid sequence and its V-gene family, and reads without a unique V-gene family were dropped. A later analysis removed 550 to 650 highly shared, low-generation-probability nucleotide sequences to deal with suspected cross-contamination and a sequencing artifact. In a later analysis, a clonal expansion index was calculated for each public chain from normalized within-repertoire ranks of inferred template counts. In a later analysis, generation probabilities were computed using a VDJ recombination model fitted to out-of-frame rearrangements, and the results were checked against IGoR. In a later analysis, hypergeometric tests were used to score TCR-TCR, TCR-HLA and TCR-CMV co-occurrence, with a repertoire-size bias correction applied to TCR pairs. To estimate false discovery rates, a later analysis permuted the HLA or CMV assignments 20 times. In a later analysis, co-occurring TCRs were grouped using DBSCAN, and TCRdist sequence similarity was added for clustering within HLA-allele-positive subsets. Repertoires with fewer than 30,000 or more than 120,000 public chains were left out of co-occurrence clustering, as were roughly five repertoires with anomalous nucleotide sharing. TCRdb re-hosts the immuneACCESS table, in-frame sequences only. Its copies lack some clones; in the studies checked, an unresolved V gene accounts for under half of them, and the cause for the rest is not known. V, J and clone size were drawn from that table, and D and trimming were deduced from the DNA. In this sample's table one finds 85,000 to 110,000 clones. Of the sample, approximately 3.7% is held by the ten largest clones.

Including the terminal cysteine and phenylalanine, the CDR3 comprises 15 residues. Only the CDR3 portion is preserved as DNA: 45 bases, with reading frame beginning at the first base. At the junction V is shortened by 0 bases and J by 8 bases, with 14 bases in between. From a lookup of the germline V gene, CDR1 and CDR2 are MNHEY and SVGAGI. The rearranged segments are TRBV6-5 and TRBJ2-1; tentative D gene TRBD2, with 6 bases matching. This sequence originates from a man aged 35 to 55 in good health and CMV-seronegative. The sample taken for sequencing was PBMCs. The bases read TGTGCCAGCAGTTACTCAATCGCAGGAGGGGATGAGCAGTTCTTC. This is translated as CASSYSIAGGDEQFF.